The next 29 T cell receptor beta chains were all read from a single sample in a study of blood T cell repertoires in COVID-19. Here immunoSEQ multiplex PCR was the method, and the copy in TCRdb shows in-frame clones only, minus some. The repertoire holds 300,000 to 450,000 clones, about 85% seen once, with under 4% in the top ten. The material sequenced was peripheral blood. These receptors all come from a woman between 18 and 29 years old with acute or convalescent COVID-19.

CDR3 in amino acids: CASSPEGGGMNTEAFF. Written as DNA, the CDR3 is TGCGCCAGCAGCCCGGAAGGCGGGGGCATGAACACTGAAGCTTTCTTT. The chain uses TRBV5-1 and TRBJ1-1, with a weak D call TRBD1 (6 bases). Germline V gene lookup returns CDR1 SGHRS and CDR2 YFSETQ. The CDR3 contains 16 residues. V lost 4 bases and J lost 0, with 16 bases in between.

Comments on this clone: One junction end does not reproduce the germline sequence, and a read error may be involved. The chain couples TRBV7-2 to TRBJ1-1; D remains unclear. Germline CDR1 and CDR2: SGHTA and FQGNSA. The CDR3 is made up of 14 amino acids. The CDR3 is CAGSLNPPGTEAFF. DNA for the CDR3: TGTGCCGGCAGCTTAAATCCCCCCGGCACTGAAGCTTTCTTT.

The chain combines TRBV6-1 with TRBJ2-7; 7 bases map to TRBD1. The CDR3 sequence is 15 residues long. The junction had 7 bases not matched to a gene; V was cut back by 0 bases and J by 5 bases. Per the germline V gene, CDR1 is MNHNS and CDR2 is SASEGT. The CDR3 is CASSEAPQGLHEQYF. The CDR3 DNA sequence: TGTGCCAGCAGTGAAGCGCCACAGGGGCTCCACGAGCAGTACTTC.

The gene calls are TRBV11-3 and TRBJ2-2; 9 positions agree with TRBD1. The V segment lost 4 bases and the J segment 3 bases; nucleotides outside the gene matches: 3. CDR1 and CDR2 from the germline V gene are SGHNT and YENEEA. The CDR3 has 15 residues. CDR3 sequence: CASSSGTGYTGELFF. DNA for the CDR3: TGTGCCAGCAGCTCCGGGACAGGGTACACCGGGGAGCTGTTTTTT. Full variable domain (remainder filled in from reference TRBV11-3 and TRBJ2-2): EAGVVQSPRYKIIEKKQPVAFWCNPISGHNTLYWYLQNLGQGPELLIRYENEEAVDDSQLPKDRFSAERLKGVDSTLKIQPAELGDSAVYLCASSSGTGYTGELFFGEGSRLTVL.

This chain uses TRBV19 with TRBJ2-2; D remains unclear. The length of the CDR3 is 14 residues. Per the germline V gene, CDR1 is LNHDA and CDR2 is SQIVND (reference sequence). Trimming removed 7 bases from V and 3 bases from J, with 12 bases in between. In DNA, the CDR3 is TGTGCCAGTACGGCAGGTTTGGACACCGGGGAGCTGTTTTTT. Translating gives CASTAGLDTGELFF.

The chain employs TRBV4-1 and TRBJ1-4; D remains ambiguous. The V end lost 0 bases, the J end lost 6 bases, and 11 bases lay between the germline ends. This CDR3 has 15 amino acids. Per the germline V gene, CDR1 is MGHRA and CDR2 is YSYEKL. CDR3 amino acids: CASSQEGGFDEKLFF. The CDR3 nucleotides read TGCGCCAGCAGCCAAGAGGGAGGGTTTGATGAAAAACTGTTTTTT.

In this sample, this clone turned up a few times. The J gene is TRBJ1-1, the V gene TRBV7-9; no definite D call. The germline V gene encodes CDR1 SEHNR and CDR2 FQNEAQ (reference sequence). The CDR3 loop spans 14 amino acids. Between the trimmed V and J ends, which lost 5 bases and 0 bases, there was a span of 10 bases. The chain's CDR3 is CASSAFGVNTEAFF. The DNA of the CDR3 is TGTGCCAGCAGCGCCTTCGGAGTGAACACTGAAGCTTTCTTT.

The chain couples TRBV4-1 to TRBJ1-4, with 9 bases that match TRBD1. Losses at the gene ends were 5 bases for V and 3 bases for J; bases not matched to a gene: 13. The CDR3 has 18 residues. Germline CDR1 and CDR2: MGHRA and YSYEKL. The chain's CDR3 is CASSTEKGQGLANEKLFF. CDR3 nucleotides: TGCGCCAGCAGCACCGAAAAGGGACAGGGTTTGGCTAATGAAAAACTGTTTTTT.

This rearrangement joins TRBV5-6 to TRBJ2-2; weak D call: TRBD2 (5 bases). V lost 2 bases and J lost 6, with 8 bases in between. From germline, CDR1 is SGHDT and CDR2 YYEEEE. The CDR3 is made up of 13 amino acids. The CDR3 DNA reads TGTGCCAGCAGCTTAGAGGGATCCGGGGAGCTGTTTTTT. It specifies CASSLEGSGELFF.

The V gene is TRBV14, the J gene TRBJ2-3; 7 bases map to TRBD1. V gave up 4 bases and J gave up 4 bases; unmatched junction bases: 2. The CDR3 is made up of 13 amino acids. CDR1 and CDR2 (germline): SGHDN, FVKESK. As DNA, the CDR3 is TGTGCCAGCAGCCGACAGGGACCAGATACGCAGTATTTT. Protein product: CASSRQGPDTQYF.

The chain couples TRBV5-1 to TRBJ2-3; TRBD1 matches at 9 bases. The germline CDR1 and CDR2 sequences are SGHRS and YFSETQ. The ends lost 2 bases at V and 5 bases at J; junction bases unmatched: 6. The CDR3 has 15 residues. The CDR3 DNA sequence: TGCGCCAGCAGCTTTTCAAGACAGGGGGGAGATACGCAGTATTTT. Encoded protein: CASSFSRQGGDTQYF.

The J gene is TRBJ1-5, the V gene TRBV28; D is unclear. V lost 1 base and J lost 0, with 13 bases in between. Germline V gene sequence: CDR1 MDHEN, CDR2 SYDVKM. This CDR3 is 17 amino acids long. DNA of the CDR3: TGTGCCAGCAGTTTATCACAATACGGGAATAGCAATCAGCCCCAGCATTTT. This encodes CASSLSQYGNSNQPQHF. The full variable domain, in which reference TRBV28 and TRBJ1-5 provide the parts outside the CDR3, is DVKVTQSSRYLVKRTGEKVFLECVQDMDHENMFWYRQDPGLGLRLIYFSYDVKMKEKGDIPEGYSVSREKKERFSLILESASTNQTSMYLCASSLSQYGNSNQPQHFGDGTRLSIL.

CDR3 in amino acids: CASSTRRTGPNTGELFF. In DNA form, the CDR3 reads TGTGCCAGCAGCACTCGAAGGACAGGGCCGAACACCGGGGAGCTGTTTTTT. This chain links TRBV9 with TRBJ2-2, with 8 nucleotides matching TRBD1. There are 17 residues in the CDR3. Germline assignment: CDR1 SGDLS and CDR2 YYNGEE. Trimming cost V 4 bases and J 0 bases; bases outside gene matches: 8.

This clone has more than one count but fewer than ten. J is TRBJ2-2 and V is TRBV7-3; TRBD1 agrees at 12 bases. The V gene end was trimmed by 5 bases and the J gene end by 6 bases; junction bases not matched to a gene: 13. Germline lookup yields CDR1 SGHTA and CDR2 FQGTGA. The CDR3 has 18 residues. The CDR3 is CASSQWPGQGAGPGELFF. CDR3 DNA sequence: TGTGCCAGCAGCCAATGGCCGGGACAGGGGGCCGGGCCCGGGGAGCTGTTTTTT.

The chain uses TRBV4-2 and TRBJ2-7; the match to TRBD1 covers 8 bases. After removal of 3 bases from V and 6 bases from J, the junction contained 7 bases not matched to a gene. The CDR3 sequence is 14 residues long. Germline V gene lookup returns CDR1 LGHNA and CDR2 YNFKEQ. Here the CDR3 reads CASSHLTGGSEQYF. CDR3 bases: TGTGCCAGCAGCCATCTTACAGGGGGAAGCGAGCAGTACTTC.

J is TRBJ1-4 and V is TRBV6-5; no clear D. The CDR3 is 14 residues long. Between the trimmed V and J ends, which lost 5 bases and 3 bases, there was a span of 10 bases. CDR1 and CDR2 (germline): MNHEY, SVGAGI. DNA of the CDR3: TGTGCCAGCAGTCCGACTGTGGCTAATGAAAAACTGTTTTTT. The encoded protein is CASSPTVANEKLFF.

The J gene is TRBJ2-3, the V gene TRBV5-1; 7 nucleotides line up with TRBD2. Germline V CDR1 and CDR2: SGHRS, YFSETQ. The CDR3 is 15 amino acids. After removal of 6 bases from V and 4 bases from J, the junction contained 11 bases not matched to a gene. CDR3 residues: CASKATGGLADTQYF. CDR3 nucleotides: TGCGCCAGCAAGGCGACGGGGGGTTTAGCAGATACGCAGTATTTT.

The V gene is TRBV10-2, the J gene TRBJ1-5; maybe TRBD1 (5 bases). This CDR3 is 12 amino acids long. Trimming stripped 6 bases from V and 4 bases from J, with 7 bases between. Germline loops: CDR1 WSHSY, CDR2 SAAADI. CDR3 sequence: CASRGGNQPQHF. The CDR3 DNA sequence: TGCGCCAGCAGGGGGGGGAATCAGCCCCAGCATTTT.

This clone was seen a single time. This sequence joins TRBV3-1 (or the pseudogene TRBV3-2) and TRBJ2-5; 7 nucleotides align to TRBD2. This CDR3 region has 14 residues. V shed 4 bases and J 4 bases; nucleotides not matched to a gene: 6. The germline V gene encodes CDR1 LGHDT and CDR2 YNNKEL (reference sequence). CDR3: CASSPTQRGETQYF. Written as DNA, the CDR3 is TGTGCCAGCAGCCCGACTCAGCGGGGAGAGACCCAGTACTTC.

The gene calls are TRBV14 and TRBJ2-1; TRBD2 matches 8 bases. J was trimmed by 5 bases and V by 4 bases; bases with no gene match: 13. Germline CDR1 SGHDN, CDR2 FVKESK. This CDR3 region has 17 residues. CDR3 bases: TGTGCCAGCAGCCGGGATTCGGCTAGCGGGCTCCACAATGAGCAGTTCTTC. Translating it yields CASSRDSASGLHNEQFF.

J is TRBJ1-6 and V is TRBV6-4, with TRBD1 matching over 7 bases. Per germline, CDR1 MRHNA and CDR2 SNTAGT. The V gene end was trimmed by 0 bases and the J gene end by 7 bases; junction bases not matched to a gene: 6. The CDR3 is made up of 16 amino acids. The chain's CDR3 is CASSDSLQGENSPLHF. CDR3 bases: TGTGCCAGCAGTGACTCTCTTCAGGGGGAAAATTCACCCCTCCACTTT.

The J gene is TRBJ1-1, the V gene TRBV14; 9 nucleotides line up with TRBD1. The CDR3 runs 16 residues. The germline gives CDR1 SGHDN, CDR2 FVKESK. V lost 6 bases to trimming and J lost 2 bases; unmatched junction nucleotides: 10. Here the CDR3 reads CASSKGQGRFNTEAFF. CDR3 sequence (DNA): TGTGCCAGCAGTAAAGGACAGGGGCGATTTAACACTGAAGCTTTCTTT.

V usage is TRBV28 and J usage is TRBJ2-3, with 9 nucleotides matching TRBD1. CDR3 length equals 14 residues. Per the germline V gene, CDR1 is MDHEN and CDR2 is SYDVKM. V trimming: 4 bases; J trimming: 3 bases; junction bases outside the gene matches: 2. The CDR3 sequence: CASSSGQGTDTQYF. DNA of the CDR3: TGTGCCAGCAGTTCCGGACAGGGGACAGATACGCAGTATTTT. Full variable domain (remainder filled in from reference TRBV28 and TRBJ2-3): DVKVTQSSRYLVKRTGEKVFLECVQDMDHENMFWYRQDPGLGLRLIYFSYDVKMKEKGDIPEGYSVSREKKERFSLILESASTNQTSMYLCASSSGQGTDTQYFGPGTRLTVL.

The rearrangement uses TRBV13 and TRBJ1-3; D is uncertain. The germline CDR1 and CDR2 sequences are PRHDT and FYEKMQ (reference sequence). The CDR3 is made up of 15 amino acids. Trimming removed 2 bases at V and 1 base at J, with 9 bases between. The CDR3 DNA reads TGTGCCAGCAGCTTATTTGCAGGTTCTGGAAACACCATATATTTT. It is translated as CASSLFAGSGNTIYF. Full variable domain (outside the CDR3, taken from reference TRBV13 and TRBJ1-3): AAGVIQSPRHLIKEKRETATLKCYPIPRHDTVYWYQQGPGQDPQFLISFYEKMQSDKGSIPDRFSAQQFSDYHSELNMSSLELGDSALYFCASSLFAGSGNTIYFGEGSWLTVV.

The V gene is TRBV21-1, the J gene TRBJ1-2; the DNA was not used to check the table's D call, TRBD1. TRBV21-1 is a pseudogene locus. The CDR3 consists of 18 residues. The CDR3 sequence is CASSKALGTGGGDDGYTF. The CDR3 DNA reads as TGTGCCAGCAGCAAAGCCCTCGGGACAGGGGGCGGCGACGATGGCTACACCTTC.

The genes are TRBV5-1 and TRBJ2-6; 8 bases are a match to TRBD2. This CDR3 has 17 amino acids. With 4 bases clipped from V and 0 bases from J, the junction kept 6 bases outside the gene matches. Germline V gene sequence: CDR1 SGHRS, CDR2 YFSETQ. This chain's CDR3 is CASSPSGGSSGANVLTF. CDR3 coding DNA: TGCGCCAGCAGCCCGTCGGGGGGGTCCTCTGGGGCCAACGTCCTGACTTTC.

The J gene is TRBJ1-6, the V gene TRBV6-1, with 8 positions matching TRBD1. The junction had 14 bases not matched to a gene; V was cut back by 5 bases and J by 11 bases. Germline-derived CDR1 and CDR2 are MNHNS and SASEGT. This CDR3 region has 16 residues. CDR3 protein: CASSQGTGPSRPPLHF. CDR3 DNA: TGTGCCAGCAGTCAAGGGACAGGTCCCTCCCGTCCACCCCTCCACTTT.

J is TRBJ2-3 and V is TRBV3-1 (or the pseudogene TRBV3-2); D unresolved. The CDR3 totals 14 residues. Germline-derived CDR1 and CDR2 are LGHDT and YNNKEL (reference sequence). Trimming pared 4 bases from V and 2 bases from J, leaving 10 bases between. CDR3 nucleotides: TGTGCCAGCAGCCGACACTCTAACACAGATACGCAGTATTTT. This translates into CASSRHSNTDTQYF.

The V gene is TRBV19, the J gene TRBJ1-2, with D perhaps matching TRBD1 (6 bases). CDR1 is LNHDA and CDR2 is SQIVND in the germline V gene (reference sequence). The CDR3 contains 14 residues. The V end lost 1 base, the J end lost 5 bases, and 11 bases lay between the germline ends. CDR3 coding DNA: TGTGCCAGTAGTATAGGATCGGGACAATATGGCTACACCTTC. Amino acids: CASSIGSGQYGYTF. Combining the CDR3 with reference TRBV19 and TRBJ1-2 gives the whole variable domain DGGITQSPKYLFRKEGQNVTLSCEQNLNHDAMYWYRQDPGQGLRLIYYSQIVNDFQKGDIAEGYSVSREKKESFPLTVTSAQKNPTAFYLCASSIGSGQYGYTFGSGTRLTVV.